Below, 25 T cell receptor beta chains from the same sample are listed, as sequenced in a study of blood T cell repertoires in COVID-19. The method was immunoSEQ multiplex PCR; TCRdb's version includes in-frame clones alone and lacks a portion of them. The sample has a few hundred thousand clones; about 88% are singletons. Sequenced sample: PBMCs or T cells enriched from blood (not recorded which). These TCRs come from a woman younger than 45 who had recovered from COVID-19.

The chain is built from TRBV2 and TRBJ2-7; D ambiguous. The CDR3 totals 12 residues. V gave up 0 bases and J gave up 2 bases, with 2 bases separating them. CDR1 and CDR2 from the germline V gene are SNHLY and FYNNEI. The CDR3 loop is CASSEATYEQYF. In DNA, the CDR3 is TGTGCCAGCAGTGAAGCTACCTACGAGCAGTACTTC.

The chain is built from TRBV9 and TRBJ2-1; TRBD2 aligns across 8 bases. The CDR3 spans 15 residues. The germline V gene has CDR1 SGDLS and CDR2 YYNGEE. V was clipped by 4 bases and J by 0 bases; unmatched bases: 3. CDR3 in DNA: TGTGCCAGCAGCCCAGCGGGGGCCTCCTACAATGAGCAGTTCTTC. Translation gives CASSPAGASYNEQFF.

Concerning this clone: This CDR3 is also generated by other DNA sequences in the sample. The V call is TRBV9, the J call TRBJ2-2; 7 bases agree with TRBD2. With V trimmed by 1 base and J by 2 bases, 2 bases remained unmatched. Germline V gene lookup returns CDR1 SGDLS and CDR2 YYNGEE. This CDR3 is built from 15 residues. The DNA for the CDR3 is TGTGCCAGCAGCGTATCGGGGGGAAACACCGGGGAGCTGTTTTTT. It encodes CASSVSGGNTGELFF.

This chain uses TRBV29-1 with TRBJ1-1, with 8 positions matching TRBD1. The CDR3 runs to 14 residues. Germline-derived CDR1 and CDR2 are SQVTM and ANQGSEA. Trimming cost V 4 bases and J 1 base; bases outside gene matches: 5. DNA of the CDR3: TGCAGCGTTGTAGGGACAGGTTCGAACACTGAAGCTTTCTTT. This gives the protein CSVVGTGSNTEAFF.

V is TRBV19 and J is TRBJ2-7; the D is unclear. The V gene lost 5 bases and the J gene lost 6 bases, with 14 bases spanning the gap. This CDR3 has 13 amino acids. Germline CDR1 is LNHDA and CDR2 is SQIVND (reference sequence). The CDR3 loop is CASSREVMAEQYF. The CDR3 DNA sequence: TGTGCCAGTAGTCGAGAGGTAATGGCCGAGCAGTACTTC.

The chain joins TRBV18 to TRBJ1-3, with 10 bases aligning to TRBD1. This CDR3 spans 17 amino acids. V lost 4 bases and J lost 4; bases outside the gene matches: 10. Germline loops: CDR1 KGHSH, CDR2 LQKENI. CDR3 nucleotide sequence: TGTGCCAGCTCACGAGCCCCGGGACAGGGGACGGGAAACACCATATATTTT. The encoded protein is CASSRAPGQGTGNTIYF.

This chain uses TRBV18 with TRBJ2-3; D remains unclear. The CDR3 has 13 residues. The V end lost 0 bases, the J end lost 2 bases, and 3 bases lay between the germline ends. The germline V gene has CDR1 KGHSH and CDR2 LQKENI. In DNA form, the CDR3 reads TGTGCCAGCTCACCACCCTCCACAGATACGCAGTATTTT. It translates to CASSPPSTDTQYF.

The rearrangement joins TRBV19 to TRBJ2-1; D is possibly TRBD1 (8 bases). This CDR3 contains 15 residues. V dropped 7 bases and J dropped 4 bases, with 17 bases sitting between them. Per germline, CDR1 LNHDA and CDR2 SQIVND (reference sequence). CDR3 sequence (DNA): TGTGCCAGTAAGAACAGGGGGGGTCGGTACAATGAGCAGTTCTTC. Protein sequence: CASKNRGGRYNEQFF.

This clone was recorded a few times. The CDR3 nucleotides are TGTGCCAGCAGCTTCCTTGGGCAGGGGCAGGGGACAGATACGCAGTATTTT. Protein product: CASSFLGQGQGTDTQYF. This chain links TRBV12-1 with TRBJ2-3; TRBD1, the table's D call, was not compared with the DNA. TRBV12-1 is noted as a pseudogene. The CDR3 runs 17 residues.

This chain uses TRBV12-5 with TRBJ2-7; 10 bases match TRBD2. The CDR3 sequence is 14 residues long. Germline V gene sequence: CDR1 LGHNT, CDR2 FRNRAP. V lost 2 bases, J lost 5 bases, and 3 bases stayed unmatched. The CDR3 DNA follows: TGTGCTAGTGGTTTGAGCGGGGGGGTCCACGAGCAGTACTTC. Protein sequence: CASGLSGGVHEQYF. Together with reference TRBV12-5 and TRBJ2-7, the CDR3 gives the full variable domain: DARVTQTPRHKVTEMGQEVTMRCQPILGHNTVFWYRQTMMQGLELLAYFRNRAPLDDSGMPKDRFSAEMPDATLATLKIQPSEPRDSAVYFCASGLSGGVHEQYFGPGTRLTVT.

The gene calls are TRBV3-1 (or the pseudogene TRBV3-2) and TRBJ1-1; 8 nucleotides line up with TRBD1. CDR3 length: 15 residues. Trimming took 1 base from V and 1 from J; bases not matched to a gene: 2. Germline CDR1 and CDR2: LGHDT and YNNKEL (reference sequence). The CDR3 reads CASSQAGTGNTEAFF. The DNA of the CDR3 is TGTGCCAGCAGCCAAGCCGGGACAGGGAACACTGAAGCTTTCTTT.

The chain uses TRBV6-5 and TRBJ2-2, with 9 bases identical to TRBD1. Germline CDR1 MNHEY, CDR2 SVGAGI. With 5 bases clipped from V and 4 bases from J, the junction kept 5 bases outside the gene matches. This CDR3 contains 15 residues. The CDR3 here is CASSPTGGGTGELFF. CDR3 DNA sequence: TGTGCCAGCAGTCCAACAGGGGGCGGCACCGGGGAGCTGTTTTTT.

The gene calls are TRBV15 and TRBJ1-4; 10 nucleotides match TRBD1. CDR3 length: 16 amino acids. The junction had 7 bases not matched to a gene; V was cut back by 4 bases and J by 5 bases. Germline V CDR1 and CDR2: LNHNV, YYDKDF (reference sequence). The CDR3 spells CATSIPGQGTNEKLFF. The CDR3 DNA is TGTGCCACCAGCATCCCGGGACAGGGGACGAATGAAAAACTGTTTTTT.

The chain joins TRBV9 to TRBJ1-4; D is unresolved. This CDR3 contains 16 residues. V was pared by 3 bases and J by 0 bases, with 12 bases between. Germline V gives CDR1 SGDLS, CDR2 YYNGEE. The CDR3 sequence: CASSGGPSATNEKLFF. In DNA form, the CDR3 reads TGTGCCAGCAGCGGCGGGCCCTCTGCAACTAATGAAAAACTGTTTTTT.

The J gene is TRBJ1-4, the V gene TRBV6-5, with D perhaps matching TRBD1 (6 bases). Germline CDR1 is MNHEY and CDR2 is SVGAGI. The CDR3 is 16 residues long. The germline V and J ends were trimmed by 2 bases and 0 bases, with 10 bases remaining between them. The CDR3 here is CASSYVGTTTNEKLFF. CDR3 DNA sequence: TGTGCCAGCAGTTACGTGGGGACAACAACTAATGAAAAACTGTTTTTT.

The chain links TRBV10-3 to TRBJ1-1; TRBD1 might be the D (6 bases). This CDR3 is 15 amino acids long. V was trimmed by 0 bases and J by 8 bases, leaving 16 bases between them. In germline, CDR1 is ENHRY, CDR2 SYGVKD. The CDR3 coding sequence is TGTGCCATCAGTGAGTCCGGCGGGGGGCGGGAAGAAGCTTTCTTT. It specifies CAISESGGGREEAFF.

In DNA, the CDR3 is TGTGCCAGCAGTGGGATCAGACGCGGGGGTGGCTCCTACGAGCAGTACTTC. It is translated as CASSGIRRGGGSYEQYF. This chain joins TRBV2 and TRBJ2-7; 7 bases map to TRBD2. Germline CDR1 and CDR2: SNHLY and FYNNEI. This CDR3 is 17 amino acids long. Losses at the gene ends were 4 bases for V and 0 bases for J; bases not matched to a gene: 12.

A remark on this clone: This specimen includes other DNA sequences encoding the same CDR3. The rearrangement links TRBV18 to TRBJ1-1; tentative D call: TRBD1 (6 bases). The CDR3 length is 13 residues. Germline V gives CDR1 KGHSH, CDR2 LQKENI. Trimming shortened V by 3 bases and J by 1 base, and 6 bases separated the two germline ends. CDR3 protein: CASSPGQNTEAFF. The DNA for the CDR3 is TGTGCCAGCTCACCGGGACAGAACACTGAAGCTTTCTTT.

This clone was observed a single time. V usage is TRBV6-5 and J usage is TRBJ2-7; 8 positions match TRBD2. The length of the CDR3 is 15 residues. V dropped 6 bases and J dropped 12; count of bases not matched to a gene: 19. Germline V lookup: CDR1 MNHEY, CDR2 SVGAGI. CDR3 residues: CASSPSSGEGFGRYF. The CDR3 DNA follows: TGTGCCAGCAGCCCGAGTAGCGGGGAAGGGTTCGGGAGGTACTTC.

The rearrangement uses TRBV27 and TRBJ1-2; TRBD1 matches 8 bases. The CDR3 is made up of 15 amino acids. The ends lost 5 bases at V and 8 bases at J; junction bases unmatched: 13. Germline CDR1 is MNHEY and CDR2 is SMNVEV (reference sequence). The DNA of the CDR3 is TGTGCCAGCAGTCCTTGGACAGGGCCCGCGGGGGGCTACACCTTC. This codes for CASSPWTGPAGGYTF.

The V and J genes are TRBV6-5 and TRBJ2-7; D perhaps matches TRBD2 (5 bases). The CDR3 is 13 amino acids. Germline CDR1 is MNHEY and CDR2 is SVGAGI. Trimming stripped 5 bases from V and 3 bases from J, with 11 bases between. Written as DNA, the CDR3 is TGTGCCAGCAGTAACCGGGAAATCTACGAGCAGTACTTC. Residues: CASSNREIYEQYF.

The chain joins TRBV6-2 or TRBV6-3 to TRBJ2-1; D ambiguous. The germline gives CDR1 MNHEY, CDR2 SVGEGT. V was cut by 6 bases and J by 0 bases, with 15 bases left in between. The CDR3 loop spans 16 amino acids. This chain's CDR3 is CASSTRLSRSYNEQFF. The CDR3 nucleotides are TGTGCCAGCAGCACGAGACTCTCCCGCTCCTACAATGAGCAGTTCTTC.

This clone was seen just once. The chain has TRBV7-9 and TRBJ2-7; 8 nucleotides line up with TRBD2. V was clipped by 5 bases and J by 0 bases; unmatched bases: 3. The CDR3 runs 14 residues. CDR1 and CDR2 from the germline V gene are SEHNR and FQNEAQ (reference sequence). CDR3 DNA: TGTGCCAGCAGCACCGGGACTAGCTCCTACGAGCAGTACTTC. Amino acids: CASSTGTSSYEQYF.

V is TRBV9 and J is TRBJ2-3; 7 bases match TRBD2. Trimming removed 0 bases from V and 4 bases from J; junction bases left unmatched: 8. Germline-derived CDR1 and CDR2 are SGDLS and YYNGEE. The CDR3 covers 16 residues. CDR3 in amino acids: CASSVAISGGPDTQYF. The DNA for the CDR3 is TGTGCCAGCAGCGTAGCTATCTCGGGGGGTCCAGATACGCAGTATTTT.

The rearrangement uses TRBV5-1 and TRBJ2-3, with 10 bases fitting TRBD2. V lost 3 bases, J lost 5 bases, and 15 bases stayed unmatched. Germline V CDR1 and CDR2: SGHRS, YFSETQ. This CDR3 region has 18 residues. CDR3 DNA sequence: TGCGCCAGCAGCTCCTCCAGCGGGGGGGCCGGATACGGAGATACGCAGTATTTT. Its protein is CASSSSSGGAGYGDTQYF.